This T cell receptor beta chain emerged from a study of spatial heterogeneity in lung cancer. Notes on the study in general: More often at tumor resection than at routine follow-up, ubiquitous expanded tumor TCRs were detected in the blood.

The sample's time point: sample taken at primary tumor resection. Whole RNA was taken from tumor, nontumor lung or frozen PBMC; it was then sequenced unsorted. Trimming removed 5 bases from V and 5 bases from J, with 20 bases in between. The CDR3 is 16 residues long. Per germline, CDR1 MNHEY and CDR2 SMNVEV (reference sequence). This clonotype showed up just a few times. The antigen remains unidentified. TCRdb analysed the 5' RACE reads with MiXCR anew, one entry per CDR3 protein. The data contain around 89,000 distinct CDR3 sequences, over 9.5% of them singletons. This sequence joins TRBV27 and TRBJ2-3; D might be TRBD2 (7 bases). This specimen consisted of PBMCs, obtained at surgery. This clonotype originated in a male donor with early-stage non-small cell lung cancer. CDR3 sequence reads: CASSRFSAGAGDTQYF. The CDR3 DNA sequence: TGTGCCAGCAGTCGCTTCTCCGCGGGGGCGGGAGATACGCAGTATTTT.